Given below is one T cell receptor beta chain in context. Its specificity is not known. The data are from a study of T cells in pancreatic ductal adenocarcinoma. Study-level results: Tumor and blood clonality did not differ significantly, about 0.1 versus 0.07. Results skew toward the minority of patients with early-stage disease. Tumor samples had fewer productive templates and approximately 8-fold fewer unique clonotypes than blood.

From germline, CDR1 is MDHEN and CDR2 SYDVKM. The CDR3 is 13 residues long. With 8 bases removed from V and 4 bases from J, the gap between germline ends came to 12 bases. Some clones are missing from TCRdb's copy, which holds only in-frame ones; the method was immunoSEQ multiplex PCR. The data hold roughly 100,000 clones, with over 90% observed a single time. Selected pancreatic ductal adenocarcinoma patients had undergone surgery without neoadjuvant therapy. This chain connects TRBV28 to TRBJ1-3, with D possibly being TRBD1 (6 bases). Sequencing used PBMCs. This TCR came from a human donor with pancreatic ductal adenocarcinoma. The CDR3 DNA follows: TGTGCCAGCTCTCAGGGGAGAGGAAACACCATATATTTT. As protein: CASSQGRGNTIYF.